The 2 T cell receptor beta chains in this list originate from one sample, sequenced in a study of PD-1 blockade in mismatch repair-deficient tumors. The data were produced by immunoSEQ multiplex PCR, yet TCRdb's version contains in-frame clones alone and is incomplete. The table records nearly 25,000 clones, under 85% of them present only once. The specimen was peripheral blood, collected 12 weeks after starting pembrolizumab. Receptor source: an adult with mismatch repair-deficient cancer.

The chain recombines TRBV5-4 with TRBJ2-7, with D perhaps TRBD1 or TRBD2 (6 bases each). Germline-derived CDR1 and CDR2 are SGHNT and YYREEE (reference sequence). This CDR3 comprises 14 residues. Trimming shortened V by 4 bases and J by 4 bases, and 15 bases separated the two germline ends. The CDR3 DNA reads as TGTGCCAGCAGCCAGGGGACTCAGGGTTACGAGCAGTACTTC. This sequence encodes CASSQGTQGYEQYF. The full variable domain, rest sourced from reference TRBV5-4 and TRBJ2-7, is ETGVTQSPTHLIKTRGQQVTLRCSSQSGHNTVSWYQQALGQGPQFIFQYYREEENGRGNFPPRFSGLQFPNYSSELNVNALELDDSALYLCASSQGTQGYEQYFGPGTRLTVT.

The chain uses TRBV29-1 and TRBJ2-1; 12 nucleotides align to TRBD2. The germline CDR1 and CDR2 sequences are SQVTM and ANQGSEA. The CDR3 is 15 amino acids. V was pared by 1 base and J by 8 bases, with 6 bases of the junction left unmatched. The CDR3 coding sequence is TGCAGCGTTGAAGGACTAGCGGGAGTCTGGGATGAGCAGTTCTTC. It translates to CSVEGLAGVWDEQFF.